The clone carrying this T cell receptor beta chain was seen ten or more times. The assay was immunoSEQ multiplex PCR, and TCRdb's table has in-frame clones only and misses some. This repertoire shows about a million clones, around 77% found once; its top ten account for approximately 0.95%. This sample is part of a study of shared clonotypes between healthy human individuals. This CDR3 has 17 residues. CDR1 and CDR2 from the germline V gene are SNHLY and FYNNEI. Trimming removed 1 base at V and 3 bases at J, with 16 bases between. The chain combines TRBV2 with TRBJ1-3; D remains unclear. The receptor was derived from a man aged 18 to 30 in good health. Some clones in this sample may be carry-over from other donors' samples. The sample taken for sequencing was memory CD4+ T cells from PBMCs. Documented subset: CD45RA-negative fraction. CDR3 loop: CASSEERLGKGGNTIYF. DNA for the CDR3: TGTGCCAGCAGTGAAGAGAGGCTTGGGAAGGGTGGAAACACCATATATTTT. Drawing the rest from reference TRBV2 and TRBJ1-3, the complete variable domain is EPEVTQTPSHQVTQMGQEVILRCVPISNHLYFYWYRQILGQKVEFLVSFYNNEISEKSEIFDDQFSVERPDGSNFTLKIRSTKLEDSAMYFCASSEERLGKGGNTIYFGEGSWLTVV.